This T cell receptor beta chain emerged from a study of T-cell reconstitution after alpha-beta-depleted transplantation in children. Preparation of the TCRbeta library used unique molecular identifiers. One entry per CDR3 protein, called by TCRdb with MiXCR from the PCR reads. Among about 420,000 distinct CDR3 sequences, around 15% were seen once, and the ten largest hold just under 30%. As for this clonotype: Its antigen is unknown.

Germline values: CDR1 LNHDA, CDR2 SQIVND (reference sequence). CDR3 length: 13 amino acids. V dropped 9 bases and J dropped 4 bases, with 12 bases sitting between them. Study-level points and caveats: Reported findings indicate that, about two months after transplant, alpha-beta T cells came from several hundred expanded clones, which were derived from non-depleted graft cells. Newly produced T cells mostly accounted for T-cell counts and diversity one year post-transplant. Surviving recipient cells, namely T cells and thymic progenitors, were the source of high day-60 TCRbeta diversity in some patients.

The V call is TRBV19, the J call TRBJ2-2; D is perhaps TRBD1 (5 bases). The specimen comprised PBMCs, mostly from graft donor cells, sampled 360 days after TCRalphabeta/CD19-depleted stem cell transplant. This receptor was obtained from a boy less than two years old who had a stem cell transplant for Wiskott-Aldrich syndrome, so the T cells may come from the graft donor. CDR3 coding DNA: TGTGCCAGCCGGACATTTATCACCGGGGAGCTGTTTTTT. It translates to CASRTFITGELFF. The complete variable domain, with remaining parts taken from reference TRBV19 and TRBJ2-2, reads DGGITQSPKYLFRKEGQNVTLSCEQNLNHDAMYWYRQDPGQGLRLIYYSQIVNDFQKGDIAEGYSVSREKKESFPLTVTSAQKNPTAFYLCASRTFITGELFFGEGSRLTVL.